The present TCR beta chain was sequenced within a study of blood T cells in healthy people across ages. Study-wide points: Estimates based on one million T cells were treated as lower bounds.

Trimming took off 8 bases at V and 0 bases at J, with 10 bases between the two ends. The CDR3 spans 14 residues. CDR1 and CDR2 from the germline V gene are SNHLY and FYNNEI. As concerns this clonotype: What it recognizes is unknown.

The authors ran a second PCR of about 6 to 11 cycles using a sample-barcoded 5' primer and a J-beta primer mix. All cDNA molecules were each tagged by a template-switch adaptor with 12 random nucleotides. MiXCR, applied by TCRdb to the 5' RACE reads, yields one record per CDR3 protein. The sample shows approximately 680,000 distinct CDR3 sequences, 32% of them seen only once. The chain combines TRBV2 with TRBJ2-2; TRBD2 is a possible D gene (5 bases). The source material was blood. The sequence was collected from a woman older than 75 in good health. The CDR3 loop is CASRPGTNTGELFF. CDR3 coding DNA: TGTGCCAGCCGCCCGGGAACGAACACCGGGGAGCTGTTTTTT.